This T cell receptor (beta chain) came from a study of blood T cell repertoires in COVID-19. This clone was seen at least ten times. The CDR3 has 13 residues. V lost 4 bases, J lost 1 base, and 5 bases lay in between. Germline V CDR1 and CDR2: SGHRS, YFSETQ. The assay was immunoSEQ multiplex PCR, and TCRdb's table has in-frame clones only and misses some. This sample has about 150,000 clones, with 60% to 85% found just once. The sample was peripheral blood. The receptor comes from an elderly man with acute or convalescent COVID-19. The chain is built from TRBV5-1 and TRBJ1-4, with unresolved D. CDR3 sequence: CASSPVTNEKLFF. CDR3 coding DNA: TGCGCCAGCAGCCCGGTAACTAATGAAAAACTGTTTTTT.